One and the same sample provided the 8 T cell receptor beta chains below, sequenced in a study of T cells in Graves' hyperthyroidism and ophthalmopathy. Regions amplified from RNA transcripts were the TCR beta CDR3 regions. When the TCR CDR3 underwent first-round RT-PCR, the HTBI primer set was used. Using its own MiXCR run on the multiplex PCR reads, TCRdb lists one record per CDR3 protein. The data contain a few hundred thousand distinct CDR3 sequences, nearly 15% of them singletons. Sequences were obtained from blood. These receptors originate from a woman aged 60-75 years with Graves' ophthalmopathy.

A few counts support this clonotype. The chain couples TRBV6-1 to TRBJ1-2; D unresolved. V was clipped by 1 base and J by 3 bases, with 6 bases between them. This CDR3 spans 13 amino acids. Germline values: CDR1 MNHNS, CDR2 SASEGT. Here the CDR3 DNA reads TGTGCCAGCAGTGAAGGGACCTACTATGGCTACACCTTC. It translates to CASSEGTYYGYTF.

This chain joins TRBV2 and TRBJ2-7, with D unclear. CDR3 length: 13 residues. V was cut by 6 bases and J by 3 bases, with 12 bases left in between. Germline V gene lookup returns CDR1 SNHLY and CDR2 FYNNEI. CDR3 DNA: TGTGCCAGCAGCACCTTATCTGGCTACGAGCAGTACTTC. It encodes CASSTLSGYEQYF.

This clonotype came up many times. The chain couples TRBV27 to TRBJ1-5; D ambiguous. The germline CDR1 and CDR2 sequences are MNHEY and SMNVEV (reference sequence). This CDR3 is 14 amino acids long. The V gene lost 9 bases and the J gene lost 0 bases, with 12 bases spanning the gap. This CDR3 reads CASAYSDSNQPQHF. The CDR3 bases are TGTGCCAGTGCTTACAGTGATAGCAATCAGCCCCAGCATTTT.

This clonotype was seen only a few times. The chain joins TRBV7-3 to TRBJ2-2, with a possible D match to TRBD2 (5 bases). CDR3 length equals 15 residues. CDR1 SGHTA and CDR2 FQGTGA come from the germline V gene. Trimming took 2 bases from V and 2 from J, leaving 9 bases between them. CDR3 residues: CASSLLALNTGELFF. CDR3 DNA: TGTGCCAGCAGCTTACTAGCTCTTAACACCGGGGAGCTGTTTTTT. The full variable domain, completed using reference TRBV7-3 and TRBJ2-2, is GAGVSQTPSNKVTEKGKYVELRCDPISGHTALYWYRQSLGQGPEFLIYFQGTGAADDSGLPNDRFFAVRPEGSVSTLKIQRTERGDSAVYLCASSLLALNTGELFFGEGSRLTVL.

V usage is TRBV13 and J usage is TRBJ1-1, with TRBD1 identical over 7 bases. CDR3 length: 15 amino acids. V was pared by 5 bases and J by 1 base, with 7 bases of the junction left unmatched. Germline CDR1 is PRHDT and CDR2 is FYEKMQ (reference sequence). DNA of the CDR3: TGTGCCAGCAGCGCCGACAGGGTTCGGAACACTGAAGCTTTCTTT. Translated, it gives CASSADRVRNTEAFF.

In this sample, this clonotype turned up many times. The chain employs TRBV28 and TRBJ1-4, with D possibly TRBD1 on 6 matching bases. The V end lost 6 bases, the J end lost 3 bases, and 11 bases lay between the germline ends. Per germline, CDR1 MDHEN and CDR2 SYDVKM. There are 14 residues in the CDR3. CDR3 loop: CASRAQGPNEKLFF. CDR3 bases: TGTGCCAGCAGGGCACAGGGCCCTAATGAAAAACTGTTTTTT.

V and J are TRBV7-3 and TRBJ2-3; a possible D gene is TRBD2 (6 bases). The germline V gene encodes CDR1 SGHTA and CDR2 FQGTGA. Trimming shortened V by 4 bases and J by 14 bases, and 16 bases separated the two germline ends. CDR3 length equals 12 residues. In DNA, the CDR3 is TGTGCCAGCAGCTCTCCGGGACGGGGGACGTATTTT. This codes for CASSSPGRGTYF.

At least ten counts were recorded for this clonotype. The chain carries TRBV20-1 and TRBJ2-7; D uncertain. Germline CDR1 is DFQATT and CDR2 is SNEGSKA (reference sequence). CDR3 size: 13 residues. Trimming removed 1 base at V and 1 base at J, with 8 bases between. The CDR3 reads CSARVRRSYEQYF. CDR3 in DNA: TGCAGTGCTAGAGTCCGCCGGTCCTACGAGCAGTACTTC.